The sequence of this T cell receptor (beta chain) was determined in a study of T cell responses to AZD1222 COVID-19 vaccine. The V and J ends lost 3 bases and 5 bases, in that order; junction bases with no gene match: 25. The CDR3 runs to 21 residues. Germline-derived CDR1 and CDR2 are MDHEN and SYDVKM. Points on this clone: What it binds is unknown.

Study-wide points: Regions 160-218 and 743-854 dominated among vaccine-associated CD4 TCRs spanning spike. Repertoires were obtained solely post-peak T cell response.

Here immunoSEQ multiplex PCR was the method, and the copy in TCRdb shows in-frame clones only, minus some. Of roughly 120,000 clones listed, less than 95% are singletons. Sample: peripheral blood, taken on day 0 of AZD1222 vaccination. This sequence originates from an adult in good health. V gene TRBV28 combines with J gene TRBJ1-5; TRBD1 matches at 7 bases. The CDR3 nucleotides are TGTGCCAGCAGTTTCGTACCGAGACAGGGATCGTTGTTGGCGGCTCATCAGCCCCAGCATTTT. Translating it yields CASSFVPRQGSLLAAHQPQHF.